One sample yielded the 26 T cell receptor beta chains listed below, sequenced in a study of T cells after yellow fever vaccination. TCRdb passed the 5' RACE reads through MiXCR, listing each CDR3 protein once. The sample lists roughly 150,000 distinct CDR3 sequences, 7.7% occurring once. Sequenced here: CD4+ T cells sorted from PBMCs, sampled 5 days after the yellow fever booster vaccination. The receptors were sampled from a man aged 25-45 years who received the YFV17D yellow fever vaccine.

In this sample, this clonotype turned up many times. The rearrangement joins TRBV2 to TRBJ1-5, with D possibly matching TRBD1 (6 bases). Germline V CDR1 and CDR2: SNHLY, FYNNEI. The CDR3 has 16 residues. V lost 2 bases, J lost 4 bases, and 15 bases lay in between. CDR3 sequence (DNA): TGTGCCAGCAGTGAACTCCGGACAGTGATGAATCAGCCCCAGCATTTT. It translates to CASSELRTVMNQPQHF.

This clonotype was found many times. V usage is TRBV12-3 or TRBV12-4 and J usage is TRBJ1-3; weak D call: TRBD1 (6 bases). CDR3 length: 14 residues. V lost 4 bases to trimming and J lost 2 bases, with 9 bases between them. The CDR3 loop reads CASSSRTAGNTIYF. CDR3 coding DNA: TGTGCCAGCAGTTCGCGGACAGCTGGAAACACCATATATTTT.

At least ten counts were recorded for this clonotype. The chain employs TRBV10-3 and TRBJ2-3; D is uncertain. V shed 4 bases and J shed 4 bases, with 9 bases lying between them. This CDR3 is 13 amino acids long. Germline-derived CDR1 and CDR2 are ENHRY and SYGVKD. CDR3 loop: CAISGSESDTQYF. The CDR3 coding sequence is TGTGCCATCAGTGGGTCGGAGTCAGATACGCAGTATTTT.

The chain recombines TRBV20-1 with TRBJ2-7, with 9 bases that match TRBD2. The trim removed 2 bases at V and 3 bases at J, leaving 5 bases unmatched. The CDR3 is made up of 14 amino acids. From germline, CDR1 is DFQATT and CDR2 SNEGSKA (reference sequence). DNA for the CDR3: TGCAGTGCTAGAAATCTAGCGGGGTACTACGAGCAGTACTTC. As protein: CSARNLAGYYEQYF.

This clonotype was counted many times. This chain connects TRBV7-8 to TRBJ2-7; weak D call: TRBD2 (6 bases). The CDR3 has 14 residues. Trimming took off 5 bases at V and 0 bases at J, with 11 bases between the two ends. Germline V gene lookup returns CDR1 SGHVS and CDR2 FQNEAQ. The CDR3: CASSGGPSSYEQYF. The CDR3 DNA reads as TGTGCCAGCAGCGGAGGGCCGAGCTCCTACGAGCAGTACTTC.

Worth noting for this clonotype: This could be a read error, since a much larger clone is one nucleotide away. J is TRBJ2-7 and V is TRBV3-1, with unresolved D. This CDR3 is built from 11 residues. Trimming took off 3 bases at V and 3 bases at J, with 3 bases between the two ends. Germline V gives CDR1 LGHDT, CDR2 YNNKEL (reference sequence). The CDR3 protein is CASSQDYEQYF. Written as DNA, the CDR3 is TGTGCCAGCAGCCAGGACTACGAGCAGTACTTC.

This clonotype has only a few counts. DNA of the CDR3: TGCGCCAGCAGCTTCTTGACTAGCGGGAGCGATGAGCAGTTCTTC. This encodes CASSFLTSGSDEQFF. The J gene is TRBJ2-1, the V gene TRBV5-1; 12 bases fit TRBD2. Germline CDR1 reads SGHRS; CDR2 reads YFSETQ. The junction had 5 bases not matched to a gene; V was cut back by 2 bases and J by 8 bases. This CDR3 contains 15 residues.

This clonotype has ten or more counts. The chain has TRBV5-1 and TRBJ2-7; a weak D match, TRBD1 (6 bases). The ends were cut back, 4 bases at V and 3 bases at J, with 11 bases in the middle. Germline CDR1 reads SGHRS; CDR2 reads YFSETQ. The CDR3 consists of 13 residues. The DNA of the CDR3 is TGCGCCAGCAGCACGGACAGACACTACGAGCAGTACTTC. Encoded protein: CASSTDRHYEQYF.

At least ten counts were recorded for this clonotype. The chain combines TRBV10-3 with TRBJ2-7, with TRBD1 matching 8 bases. CDR1 and CDR2 (germline): ENHRY, SYGVKD. The CDR3 is made up of 13 amino acids. V was pared by 8 bases and J by 2 bases, with 5 bases of the junction left unmatched. The CDR3 is CAIGGTGPYEQYF. In DNA, the CDR3 is TGTGCCATCGGCGGGACAGGCCCCTACGAGCAGTACTTC.

This clonotype was detected ten times or more. The chain carries TRBV19 and TRBJ2-3; the D gene is possibly TRBD1 (7 bases). The CDR3 has 13 amino acids. Between the trimmed V and J ends, which lost 9 bases and 5 bases, there was a span of 15 bases. The germline V gene has CDR1 LNHDA and CDR2 SQIVND (reference sequence). The CDR3: CASQHRGGDTQYF. CDR3 nucleotide sequence: TGTGCCAGCCAGCACAGGGGAGGAGATACGCAGTATTTT.

On this clonotype: A read error may explain this, as a much larger clone is one base away. This chain uses TRBV5-1 with TRBJ2-7; D perhaps matches TRBD1 (5 bases). Germline V gives CDR1 SGHRS, CDR2 YFSETQ. The length of the CDR3 is 13 residues. This CDR3 is CASSPLSGQERYF. CDR3 DNA sequence: TGCGCCAGCAGCCCTCTTTCAGGGCAGGAGCGGTACTTC.

The sample holds many counts of this clonotype. J is TRBJ1-3 and V is TRBV7-2; unclear D gene. The CDR3 contains 17 residues. CDR1 and CDR2 (germline): SGHTA, FQGNSA. Trimming removed 6 bases at V and 0 bases at J, with 18 bases between. The CDR3 coding sequence is TGTGCCAGCAGACGTTCGGGGAATACCATCTCTGGAAACACCATATATTTT. Protein: CASRRSGNTISGNTIYF.

This clonotype was picked up many times. The chain carries TRBV6-1 and TRBJ2-5; D perhaps matches TRBD1 (6 bases). The CDR3 has 14 amino acids. V lost 6 bases, J lost 2 bases, and 13 bases lay in between. CDR1 and CDR2 (germline): MNHNS, SASEGT. CDR3 sequence (DNA): TGTGCCAGCAGAAGAGGGGGTCAACAAGAGACCCAGTACTTC. This gives the protein CASRRGGQQETQYF.

This chain connects TRBV28 to TRBJ2-2; D remains unclear. CDR3 length: 12 residues. Per the germline V gene, CDR1 is MDHEN and CDR2 is SYDVKM. Trimming cost V 7 bases and J 5 bases, with 8 bases left between them. CDR3: CASTFYTGELFF. CDR3 in DNA: TGTGCCAGCACTTTCTATACCGGGGAGCTGTTTTTT.

In its sample, this clonotype was seen many times. The chain employs TRBV29-1 and TRBJ2-5, with 7 bases fitting TRBD2. V was clipped by 0 bases and J by 4 bases; unmatched bases: 5. The CDR3 consists of 14 residues. Germline V gene data show CDR1 as SQVTM and CDR2 as ANQGSEA. The CDR3 bases are TGCAGCGTTGAAGACGCGGGAGCGGCAGAGACCCAGTACTTC. Translated: CSVEDAGAAETQYF.

This sequence joins TRBV5-1 and TRBJ2-1, with D perhaps TRBD1 (5 bases). The CDR3 has 18 residues. CDR1 is SGHRS, CDR2 YFSETQ, per germline. Trimming took off 6 bases at V and 0 bases at J, with 22 bases between the two ends. CDR3 amino acids: CASTQDKRFLSSYNEQFF. CDR3 nucleotide sequence: TGCGCCAGCACCCAGGACAAGAGGTTCCTAAGCTCCTACAATGAGCAGTTCTTC.

This clonotype was found many times. The rearrangement links TRBV6-5 to TRBJ2-1; 7 bases match TRBD2. The CDR3 runs to 19 residues. In germline, CDR1 is MNHEY, CDR2 SVGAGI. Trimming removed 0 bases from V and 9 bases from J; junction bases left unmatched: 20. The CDR3 region is CASSYSSGPGSGGRSEQFF. Here the CDR3 DNA reads TGTGCCAGCAGTTACTCGAGTGGGCCGGGATCGGGAGGACGTAGTGAGCAGTTCTTC.

The V and J genes are TRBV20-1 and TRBJ2-3; D is undetermined. The CDR3 is 16 residues long. Trimming removed 6 bases from V and 6 bases from J, with 25 bases in between. Germline V lookup: CDR1 DFQATT, CDR2 SNEGSKA (reference sequence). The CDR3 spells CSAAKRENRERDTQYF. The CDR3 nucleotides are TGCAGTGCCGCGAAAAGAGAAAACCGAGAGCGCGATACGCAGTATTTT.

This clonotype occurred many times. This chain joins TRBV28 and TRBJ2-1; possible D gene TRBD2, 6 bases. Between the trimmed V and J ends, which lost 8 bases and 3 bases, there was a span of 14 bases. The CDR3 runs to 14 residues. Germline CDR1 is MDHEN and CDR2 is SYDVKM. CDR3 residues: CASGGTGLYNEQFF. As DNA, the CDR3 is TGTGCCAGCGGGGGGACGGGTCTCTACAATGAGCAGTTCTTC.

This clonotype was detected many times. The chain is built from TRBV27 and TRBJ2-7; 14 bases align to TRBD2. The CDR3 has 15 residues. The V and J ends lost 6 bases and 3 bases, in that order; junction bases with no gene match: 4. CDR1 and CDR2 from the germline V gene are MNHEY and SMNVEV (reference sequence). This chain's CDR3 is CASRRTSGRLYEQYF. CDR3 in DNA: TGTGCCAGCAGACGGACTAGCGGGAGGCTCTACGAGCAGTACTTC.

The chain recombines TRBV5-4 with TRBJ1-6; D is unclear. This CDR3 has 14 amino acids. Per the germline V gene, CDR1 is SGHNT and CDR2 is YYREEE (reference sequence). Trimming stripped 4 bases from V and 9 bases from J, with 14 bases between. The CDR3 DNA sequence: TGTGCCAGCAGCAGAGGGATAGGGTTTTCACCCCTCCACTTT. Translated, it gives CASSRGIGFSPLHF.

This clonotype has at least ten counts. The rearrangement uses TRBV30 and TRBJ2-7, with D possibly being TRBD2 (5 bases). The V gene lost 5 bases and the J gene lost 7 bases, with 18 bases spanning the gap. The CDR3 length is 13 residues. Germline CDR1 is GTSNPN and CDR2 is SVGIG (reference sequence). This chain's CDR3 is CAWDRDAGGEQYF. CDR3 sequence (DNA): TGTGCCTGGGACCGGGATGCTGGAGGAGAGCAGTACTTC. The entire variable domain, with the rest obtained from reference TRBV30 and TRBJ2-7, is as follows: SQTIHQWPATLVQPVGSPLSLECTVEGTSNPNLYWYRQAAGRGLQLLFYSVGIGQISSEVPQNLSASRPQDRQFILSSKKLLLSDSGFYLCAWDRDAGGEQYFGPGTRLTVT.

There are many counts of this clonotype. This chain links TRBV20-1 with TRBJ2-1; 14 positions agree with TRBD2. The V gene's germline CDR1 is DFQATT and CDR2 SNEGSKA (reference sequence). CDR3 size: 14 residues. V was clipped by 1 base and J by 12 bases; unmatched bases: 5. The CDR3 protein is CSARGGLAGVGQFF. The DNA for the CDR3 is TGCAGTGCTAGAGGGGGACTAGCGGGAGTTGGGCAGTTCTTC.

This clonotype was seen many times. CDR3 DNA sequence: TGTGCCAGCAGTACGCCTGGGAGCAATCAGCCCCAGCATTTT. Translated, it gives CASSTPGSNQPQHF. This rearrangement joins TRBV12-3 or TRBV12-4 to TRBJ1-5, with D unclear. V shed 5 bases and J shed 1 base, with 9 bases lying between them. The length of the CDR3 is 14 residues.

V and J are TRBV23-1 and TRBJ2-2, with D perhaps given as TRBD1 or TRBD2 (5 bases each). TRBV23-1 is given ORF status, its function remaining uncertain. Deletions cut 4 bases from V and 1 base from J, with 13 bases between. The CDR3 consists of 16 residues. The CDR3 here is CASSPVGRWNTGELFF. Here the CDR3 DNA reads TGCGCCAGCAGTCCCGTGGGACGGTGGAACACCGGGGAGCTGTTTTTT.

This clonotype was seen repeatedly, ten times or more. V usage is TRBV11-2 and J usage is TRBJ2-1, with 12 positions matching TRBD2. This CDR3 region has 15 residues. CDR1 and CDR2 (germline): SGHAT, FQNNGV. V was pared by 4 bases and J by 7 bases, with 5 bases of the junction left unmatched. CDR3 loop: CASSSSGRVGNEQFF. The CDR3 DNA reads as TGTGCCAGCAGCTCTAGCGGGAGGGTCGGAAATGAGCAGTTCTTC.